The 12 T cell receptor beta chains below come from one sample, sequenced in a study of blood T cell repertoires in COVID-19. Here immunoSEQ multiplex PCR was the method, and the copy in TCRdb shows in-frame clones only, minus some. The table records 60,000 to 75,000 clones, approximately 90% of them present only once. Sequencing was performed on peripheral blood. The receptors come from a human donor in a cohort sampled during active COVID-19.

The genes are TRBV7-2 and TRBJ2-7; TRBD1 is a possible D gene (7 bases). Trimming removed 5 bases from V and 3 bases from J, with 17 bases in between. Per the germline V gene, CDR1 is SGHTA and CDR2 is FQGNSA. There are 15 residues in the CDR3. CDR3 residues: CASSPTGGDSYEQYF. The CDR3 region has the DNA TGTGCCAGCAGCCCCACAGGAGGGGACAGCTACGAGCAGTACTTC.

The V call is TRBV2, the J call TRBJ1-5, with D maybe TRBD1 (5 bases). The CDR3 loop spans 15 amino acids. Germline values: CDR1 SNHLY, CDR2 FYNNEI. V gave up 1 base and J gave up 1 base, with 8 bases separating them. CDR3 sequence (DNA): TGTGCCAGCAGTGAAGGGGGCGTAAGCAATCAGCCCCAGCATTTT. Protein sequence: CASSEGGVSNQPQHF.

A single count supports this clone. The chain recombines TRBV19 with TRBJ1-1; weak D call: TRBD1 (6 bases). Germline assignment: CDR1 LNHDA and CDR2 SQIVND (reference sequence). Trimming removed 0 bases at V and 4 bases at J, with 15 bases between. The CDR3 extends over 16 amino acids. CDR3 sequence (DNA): TGTGCCAGTAGTATAGATTCGGGGGGCAGGGGCACTGAAGCTTTCTTT. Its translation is CASSIDSGGRGTEAFF.

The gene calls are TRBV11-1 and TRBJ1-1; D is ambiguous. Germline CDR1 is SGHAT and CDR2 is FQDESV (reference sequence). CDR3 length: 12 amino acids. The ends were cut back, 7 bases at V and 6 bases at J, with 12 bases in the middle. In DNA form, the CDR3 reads TGTGCCAGCACCGGGATTAACCCTGAAGCTTTCTTT. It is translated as CASTGINPEAFF.

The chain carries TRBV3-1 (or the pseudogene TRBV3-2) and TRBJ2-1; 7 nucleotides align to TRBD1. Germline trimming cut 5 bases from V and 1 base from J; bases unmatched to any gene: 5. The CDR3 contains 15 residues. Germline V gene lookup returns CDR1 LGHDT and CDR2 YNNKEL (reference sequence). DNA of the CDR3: TGTGCCAGCAGCTCGGGACAGATATCCTACAATGAGCAGTTCTTC. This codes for CASSSGQISYNEQFF.

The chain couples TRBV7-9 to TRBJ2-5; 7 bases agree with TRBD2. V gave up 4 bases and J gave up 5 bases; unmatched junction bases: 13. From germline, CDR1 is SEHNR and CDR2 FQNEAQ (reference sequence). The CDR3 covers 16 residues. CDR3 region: CASSSWFREAGETQYF. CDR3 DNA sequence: TGTGCCAGCAGCTCCTGGTTTCGGGAGGCGGGGGAGACCCAGTACTTC.

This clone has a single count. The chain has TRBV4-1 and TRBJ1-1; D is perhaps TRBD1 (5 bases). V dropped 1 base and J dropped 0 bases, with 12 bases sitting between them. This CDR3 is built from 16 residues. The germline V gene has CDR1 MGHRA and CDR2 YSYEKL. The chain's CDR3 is CASSQGRVGMNTEAFF. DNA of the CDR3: TGCGCCAGCAGCCAAGGCAGGGTTGGGATGAACACTGAAGCTTTCTTT.

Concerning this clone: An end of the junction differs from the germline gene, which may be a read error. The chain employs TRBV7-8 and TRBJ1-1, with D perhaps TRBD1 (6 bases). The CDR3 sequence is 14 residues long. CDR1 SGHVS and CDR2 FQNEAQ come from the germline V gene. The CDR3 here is CASSLRETGAWSLF. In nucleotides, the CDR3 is TGTGCCAGCAGCTTAAGGGAGACAGGAGCCTGGTCTCTCTTT. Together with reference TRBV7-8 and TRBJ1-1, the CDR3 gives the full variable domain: GAGVSQSPRYKVAKRGQDVALRCDPISGHVSLFWYQQALGQGPEFLTYFQNEAQLDKSGLPSDRFFAERPEGSVSTLKIQRTQQEDSAVYLCASSLRETGAWSLFGQGTRLTVV.

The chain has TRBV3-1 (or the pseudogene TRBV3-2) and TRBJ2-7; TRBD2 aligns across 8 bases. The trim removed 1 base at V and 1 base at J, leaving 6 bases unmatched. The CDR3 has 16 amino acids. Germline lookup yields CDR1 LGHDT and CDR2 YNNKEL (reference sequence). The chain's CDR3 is CASSQGLAGCSYEQYF. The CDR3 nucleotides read TGTGCCAGCAGCCAAGGCCTAGCGGGCTGTTCCTACGAGCAGTACTTC.

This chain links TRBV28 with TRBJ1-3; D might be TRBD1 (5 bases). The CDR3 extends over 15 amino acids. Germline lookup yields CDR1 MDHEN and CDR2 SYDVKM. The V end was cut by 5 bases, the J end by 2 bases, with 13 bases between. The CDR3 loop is CASSRKAGPGNTIYF. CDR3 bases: TGTGCCAGCAGTCGCAAGGCAGGGCCTGGAAACACCATATATTTT. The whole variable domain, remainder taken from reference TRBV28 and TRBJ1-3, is DVKVTQSSRYLVKRTGEKVFLECVQDMDHENMFWYRQDPGLGLRLIYFSYDVKMKEKGDIPEGYSVSREKKERFSLILESASTNQTSMYLCASSRKAGPGNTIYFGEGSWLTVV.

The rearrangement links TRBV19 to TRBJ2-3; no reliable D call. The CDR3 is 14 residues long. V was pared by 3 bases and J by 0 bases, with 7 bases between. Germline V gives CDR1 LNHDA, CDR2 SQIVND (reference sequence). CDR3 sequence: CASSIPGSTDTQYF. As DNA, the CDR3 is TGTGCCAGTAGTATCCCCGGGAGCACAGATACGCAGTATTTT. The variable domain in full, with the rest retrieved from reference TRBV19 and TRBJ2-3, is DGGITQSPKYLFRKEGQNVTLSCEQNLNHDAMYWYRQDPGQGLRLIYYSQIVNDFQKGDIAEGYSVSREKKESFPLTVTSAQKNPTAFYLCASSIPGSTDTQYFGPGTRLTVL.

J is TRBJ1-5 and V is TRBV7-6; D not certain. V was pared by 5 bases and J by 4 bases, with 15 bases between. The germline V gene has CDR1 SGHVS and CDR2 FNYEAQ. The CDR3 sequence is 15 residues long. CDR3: CASSLPDKSNQPQHF. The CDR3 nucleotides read TGTGCCAGCAGCCTGCCCGACAAGTCTAATCAGCCCCAGCATTTT. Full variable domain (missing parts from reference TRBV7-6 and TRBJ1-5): GAGVSQSPRYKVTKRGQDVALRCDPISGHVSLYWYRQALGQGPEFLTYFNYEAQQDKSGLPNDRFSAERPEGSISTLTIQRTEQRDSAMYRCASSLPDKSNQPQHFGDGTRLSIL.